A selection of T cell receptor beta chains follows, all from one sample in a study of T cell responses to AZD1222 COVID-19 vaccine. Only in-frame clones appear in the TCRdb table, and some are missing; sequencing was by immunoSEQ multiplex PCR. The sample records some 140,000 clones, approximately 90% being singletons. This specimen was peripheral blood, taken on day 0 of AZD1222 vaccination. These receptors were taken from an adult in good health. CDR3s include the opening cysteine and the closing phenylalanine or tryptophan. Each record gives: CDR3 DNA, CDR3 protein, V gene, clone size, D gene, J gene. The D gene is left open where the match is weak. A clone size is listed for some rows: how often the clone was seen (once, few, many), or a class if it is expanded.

CDR3 DNA: TGCGCCAGCAGCTTGGAAATGCGGGGTCAAGAGACCCAGTACTTC
CDR3 protein: CASSLEMRGQETQYF
V gene: TRBV5-1
clone size: -
D gene: -
J gene: TRBJ2-5

CDR3 DNA: TGTGCCAGCAGTGGGGGACAGGGATACTATGGCTACACCTTC
CDR3 protein: CASSGGQGYYGYTF
V gene: TRBV6-6
clone size: -
D gene: TRBD1
J gene: TRBJ1-2

CDR3 DNA: TGTGCCAGCAGCCTGACAGGGGGCGCGGGACAGCCCCAGCATTTT
CDR3 protein: CASSLTGGAGQPQHF
V gene: TRBV5-5
clone size: -
D gene: TRBD1
J gene: TRBJ1-5

CDR3 DNA: TGTGCCAGCAGCCAGGGCACTGAAGCTTTCTTT
CDR3 protein: CASSQGTEAFF
V gene: TRBV3-1/TRBV3-2
clone size: once
D gene: -
J gene: TRBJ1-1

CDR3 DNA: TGTGCCAGCAGCCCAGTAGCGGGGTCCACAGATACGCAGTATTTT
CDR3 protein: CASSPVAGSTDTQYF
V gene: TRBV7-2
clone size: -
D gene: TRBD2
J gene: TRBJ2-3

CDR3 DNA: TGTGCCAGCAGCTCATACAAGAACACTGAAGCTTTCTTT
CDR3 protein: CASSSYKNTEAFF
V gene: TRBV7-2
clone size: -
D gene: -
J gene: TRBJ1-1

CDR3 DNA: TGTGCCAGCAGTTTTTCACTCGTGGGTGGTTCGGGGTACAGTGAAGCTTTCTTT
CDR3 protein: CASSFSLVGGSGYSEAFF
V gene: TRBV28
clone size: -
D gene: -
J gene: TRBJ1-1

CDR3 DNA: TGTGCCAGCTCACCACTTCCAGAAGAGACCCAGTACTTC
CDR3 protein: CASSPLPEETQYF
V gene: TRBV18
clone size: -
D gene: -
J gene: TRBJ2-5

CDR3 DNA: TGTGCCAGCAACAAGGGGTCGGTGTACGAGCAGTACTTC
CDR3 protein: CASNKGSVYEQYF
V gene: TRBV28
clone size: -
D gene: -
J gene: TRBJ2-7

CDR3 DNA: TGTGCCACCGACCCCGGGGGAAACAATGAGCAGTTCTTC
CDR3 protein: CATDPGGNNEQFF
V gene: TRBV2
clone size: -
D gene: -
J gene: TRBJ2-1

CDR3 DNA: TGTGCCAGCAGCCTGGGACAGGGGGCGTACAATGAGCAGTTCTTC
CDR3 protein: CASSLGQGAYNEQFF
V gene: TRBV5-4
clone size: -
D gene: TRBD1
J gene: TRBJ2-1

CDR3 DNA: TGTGCCAGCAGTTACTTGACAGGGGAAGTAGACGAGCAGTACTTC
CDR3 protein: CASSYLTGEVDEQYF
V gene: TRBV6-5
clone size: -
D gene: TRBD1
J gene: TRBJ2-7

CDR3 DNA: TGCAGCGTTAGGGACAGCTCCTCCCGCTACACCTTC
CDR3 protein: CSVRDSSSRYTF
V gene: TRBV29-1
clone size: -
D gene: TRBD1
J gene: TRBJ1-2

CDR3 DNA: TGTGCCAGCGGGAATCGTGGGGGTGGCACTGAAGCTTTCTTT
CDR3 protein: CASGNRGGGTEAFF
V gene: TRBV6-5
clone size: once
D gene: -
J gene: TRBJ1-1

CDR3 DNA: TGCGCCAGCAGCCAAGAAGAAACTAGCGGGAGTTTTGAGCAGTTCTTC
CDR3 protein: CASSQEETSGSFEQFF
V gene: TRBV4-1
clone size: -
D gene: TRBD2
J gene: TRBJ2-1

CDR3 DNA: TGTGCCGGAAGGACTAGAGCTAATCGAGCTGAGCAGTTCTTC
CDR3 protein: CAGRTRANRAEQFF
V gene: TRBV6-5
clone size: -
D gene: TRBD2
J gene: TRBJ2-1

CDR3 DNA: TGTGCCAGCAGTGCCCAGGGTGGGATAGGGAACACTGAAGCTTTCTTT
CDR3 protein: CASSAQGGIGNTEAFF
V gene: TRBV25-1
clone size: -
D gene: -
J gene: TRBJ1-1

CDR3 DNA: TGCGCCAGCAGCTTGGCCGGGACAGGCTCCTACGAGCAGTACTTC
CDR3 protein: CASSLAGTGSYEQYF
V gene: TRBV5-1
clone size: -
D gene: TRBD1
J gene: TRBJ2-7

CDR3 DNA: TGCAGCGTTGAAGTCGGGAGAGGCGAGCAGTACTTC
CDR3 protein: CSVEVGRGEQYF
V gene: TRBV29-1
clone size: -
D gene: -
J gene: TRBJ2-7

CDR3 DNA: TGCGCCAGCAGCAGTCAGGGCTTCACAGATACGCAGTATTTT
CDR3 protein: CASSSQGFTDTQYF
V gene: TRBV4-3
clone size: -
D gene: -
J gene: TRBJ2-3

CDR3 DNA: TGTGCCAGCAGTTTTGGCGGGAGAGGTTTGGATGAGCAGTTCTTC
CDR3 protein: CASSFGGRGLDEQFF
V gene: TRBV28
clone size: -
D gene: TRBD2
J gene: TRBJ2-1

CDR3 DNA: TGCGCCAGCAGCTATGGAGCCCTAGACTCACCCCTCCACTTT
CDR3 protein: CASSYGALDSPLHF
V gene: TRBV4-3
clone size: -
D gene: -
J gene: TRBJ1-6

CDR3 DNA: TGCGCCAGCAGTGAGACCAACACTGAAGCTTTCTTT
CDR3 protein: CASSETNTEAFF
V gene: TRBV10-1
clone size: -
D gene: -
J gene: TRBJ1-1

CDR3 DNA: TGCGCCAGCAGTGAGGCGAAGGCAGGTCTCACAGATACGCAGTATTTT
CDR3 protein: CASSEAKAGLTDTQYF
V gene: TRBV10-1
clone size: -
D gene: -
J gene: TRBJ2-3

CDR3 DNA: TGCGCCAGCAGCCAAGGAGGAATTTGGGACAGCCGCTTCAATGAGCAGTTCTTC
CDR3 protein: CASSQGGIWDSRFNEQFF
V gene: TRBV4-3
clone size: -
D gene: TRBD1
J gene: TRBJ2-1

CDR3 DNA: TGTGCCAGCAGCCCGTTAGCGGGAGGCCCCCCGGGGGGAGATACGCAGTATTTT
CDR3 protein: CASSPLAGGPPGGDTQYF
V gene: TRBV5-4
clone size: -
D gene: TRBD2
J gene: TRBJ2-3

CDR3 DNA: TGTGCCAGCAGTTTAAGATCGTGGGGGATCAATCAGCCCCAGCATTTT
CDR3 protein: CASSLRSWGINQPQHF
V gene: TRBV28
clone size: -
D gene: -
J gene: TRBJ1-5

CDR3 DNA: TGCGCCAGCAGCTTCGTACTCTACAATGAGCAGTTCTTC
CDR3 protein: CASSFVLYNEQFF
V gene: TRBV5-1
clone size: -
D gene: -
J gene: TRBJ2-1

CDR3 DNA: TGTGCCAGCTCACCCGACAGGGGGGGCGAAAAACTGTTTTTT
CDR3 protein: CASSPDRGGEKLFF
V gene: TRBV18
clone size: -
D gene: TRBD1
J gene: TRBJ1-4

CDR3 DNA: TGTGCCAGCACGAGGACTAGCGGGAGTGAGACCCAGTACTTC
CDR3 protein: CASTRTSGSETQYF
V gene: TRBV6-5
clone size: -
D gene: TRBD2
J gene: TRBJ2-5

CDR3 DNA: TGTGCCAGCAGTTTACAGGGGTTTCAAGAGACCCAGTACTTC
CDR3 protein: CASSLQGFQETQYF
V gene: TRBV28
clone size: -
D gene: -
J gene: TRBJ2-5